The 3 T cell receptor beta chains below come from one sample, sequenced in a study of T cells expressing NK-cell markers. TCRdb re-called the 5' RACE reads, yielding one record per CDR3 amino acid sequence without DNA. The table gives about 300,000 distinct CDR3 sequences; the top ten clones make up more than 3.5% of it. The sample consisted of blood T cells: a sorted CD56 or NKG2C T cell subset, CD4+ or CD8+ T cells, or bulk PBMC T cells (not recorded which). Receptor source: a woman between 18 and 70 years old in good health.

The chain joins TRBV6-2 or TRBV6-3 to TRBJ2-5; TCRdb picks TRBD2, but there is no DNA to check that call. Germline-derived CDR1 and CDR2 are MNHEY and SVGEGT. This CDR3 region has 17 residues. CDR3: CASSFSSGGRRWETQYF.

The V and J genes are TRBV7-2 and TRBJ1-6; as DNA is missing, the TRBD1 call by TCRdb cannot be tested. The CDR3 runs to 15 residues. Germline loops: CDR1 SGHTA, CDR2 FQGNSA. The CDR3 protein is CASSLRVSMGSPLHF.

CDR3 sequence: CSAPTSAPPDTQYF. V usage is TRBV20-1 and J usage is TRBJ2-3; TCRdb picks TRBD1, but there is no DNA to check that call. The germline gives CDR1 DFQATT, CDR2 SNEGSKA (reference sequence). The CDR3 totals 14 residues.